The source of this T cell receptor (beta chain) is a study of blood T cell repertoires in COVID-19 (dated by TCRdb to 2019 to 2021). With respect to the entire study: The collaborator samples originated in the United States, Italy and Spain and spanned the acute and convalescent phases of COVID-19. HLA class I and class II types, where available, came from metadata supplied by the sample provider rather than from assay-based typing. A freely available public database, intended as a resource for researchers studying the immune response to SARS-CoV-2, is where the repertoires were released. Subjects who had been exposed to COVID-19, were actively infected with it, or had recovered from it provided the deeply sampled blood TCRbeta repertoires that made up the dataset. The prospective study material was composed of cDNA or gDNA derived from T cells, B-cell-depleted T cells, or PBMCs. Samples came from the ongoing ImmuneRACE study (first 160 participants) plus 1,254 subjects from 6 global collaborators. The sample metadata nearly always contained a de-identified subject ID, COVID-19 status, age in years and sex.

Trimming accounts for 5 bases at V and 13 bases at J, while the number of junction bases matched to no gene is 16. The CDR3 covers 16 residues, taking in both the cysteine and the phenylalanine. CDR3 DNA only is kept here, 48 bases in frame from base 1. The germline V gene gives CDR1 as SGHTA and CDR2 as FQGNSA. One collaborating source in Seattle enrolled patients while the patients were actively infected and followed the patients over time throughout the course of disease. Collaborating institutions collected whole blood in K2EDTA tubes following their own protocols. For TCRbeta analysis, collaborators shipped samples as frozen whole blood, isolated PBMCs, or DNA extracted from either of those sample types. The immunoSEQ Assay, a bias-controlled multiplex PCR, was used to amplify TCRbeta CDR3 regions from genomic DNA. For the original study's pipeline: The number of nucleated cells in each sample was estimated by amplification of reference gene primers within the assay. To quantify the absolute abundance of each unique TCRbeta CDR3 rearrangement, sequence reads were collapsed and filtered. Productive Simpson clonality was computed per sample as the square root of Simpson's diversity index over productive rearrangements. TCRdb re-hosts the immuneACCESS table, in-frame sequences only. Its copies lack some clones; in the studies checked, an unresolved V gene accounts for under half of them, and the cause for the rest is not known. V, J and clone size derive from that table, while D and trimming were established from the DNA sequence. The sample includes approximately 170,000 clones, with about 85% observed a single time. The ten largest clones capture approximately 7% of the sample.

Beyond this particular receptor, the publication reports: How much clinical and demographic metadata was included differed by source and by participant, and the metadata was provided uncurated.

For this clone: There is no known antigen for this receptor. It has no much larger one-base neighbor in the sample; base qualities were not kept.

This TCR derives from a man older than 75 with COVID-19, enrolled during active disease. Recombination joined TRBV7-2 with TRBJ2-1; the junction holds 11 bases that match TRBD2. Sequencing was done on a sample of peripheral blood. The nucleotide sequence reads TGTGCCAGCAGCCAAGTAGCGGGGGGGCCTCAGATGTACCAGTTCTTC. This gives the protein CASSQVAGGPQMYQFF. The full variable domain, completed from the reference TRBV7-2 and TRBJ2-1 proteins outside the CDR3, reads GAGVSQSPSNKVTEKGKDVELRCDPISGHTALYWYRQSLGQGLEFLIYFQGNSAPDKSGLPSDRFSAERTGGSVSTLTIQRTQQEDSAVYLCASSQVAGGPQMYQFFGPGTRLTVL.